Detailed here is one T cell receptor beta chain. This CDR3 is 14 amino acids long. Per germline, CDR1 SQVTM and CDR2 ANQGSEA. The V and J ends lost 7 bases and 7 bases respectively, with 20 bases between them. The data were taken from a study of T cell responses to AZD1222 COVID-19 vaccine. Profiled with immunoSEQ multiplex PCR; TCRdb holds only in-frame clones, not every one. This sample yields some 72,000 clones, of which approximately 90% are seen a single time; roughly 6.4% belongs to the top ten. This TCR came from an adult in good health. The V gene is TRBV29-1, the J gene TRBJ2-4, with D possibly matching TRBD1 (6 bases). The source material was peripheral blood, sampled on day 0 of MenACWY control vaccination. This CDR3 reads CSAQGRGTINIQYF. CDR3 DNA sequence: TGCAGCGCCCAGGGGAGAGGAACTATCAACATTCAGTACTTC.